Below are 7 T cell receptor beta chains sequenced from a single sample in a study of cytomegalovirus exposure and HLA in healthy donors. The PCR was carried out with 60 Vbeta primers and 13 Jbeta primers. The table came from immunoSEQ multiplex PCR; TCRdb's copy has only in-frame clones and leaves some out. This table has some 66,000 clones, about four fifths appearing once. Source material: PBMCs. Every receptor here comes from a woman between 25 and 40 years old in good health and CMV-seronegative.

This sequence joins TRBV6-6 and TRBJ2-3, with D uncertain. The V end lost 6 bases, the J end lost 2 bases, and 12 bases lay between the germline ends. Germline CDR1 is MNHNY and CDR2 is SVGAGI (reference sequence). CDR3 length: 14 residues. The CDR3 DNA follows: TGTGCCAGCAGCCAGGAAAAACCCACAGATACGCAGTATTTT. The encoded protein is CASSQEKPTDTQYF.

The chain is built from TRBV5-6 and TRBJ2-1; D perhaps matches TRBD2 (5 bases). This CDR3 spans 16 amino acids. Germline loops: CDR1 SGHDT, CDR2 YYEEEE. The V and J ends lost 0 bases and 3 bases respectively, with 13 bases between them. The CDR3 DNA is TGTGCCAGCAGCTTGGCCGCGGGCCCTATCTACAATGAGCAGTTCTTC. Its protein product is CASSLAAGPIYNEQFF.

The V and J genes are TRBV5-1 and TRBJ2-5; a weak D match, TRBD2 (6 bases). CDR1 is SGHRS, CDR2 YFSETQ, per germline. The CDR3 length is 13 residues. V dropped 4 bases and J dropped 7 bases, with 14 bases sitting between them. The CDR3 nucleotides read TGCGCCAGCAGCCGCGGTGACGGGGGGACCCAGTACTTC. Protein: CASSRGDGGTQYF.

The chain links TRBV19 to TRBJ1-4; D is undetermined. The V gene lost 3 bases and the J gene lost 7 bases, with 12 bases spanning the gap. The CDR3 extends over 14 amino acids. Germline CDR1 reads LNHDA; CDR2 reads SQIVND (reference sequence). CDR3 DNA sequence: TGTGCCAGTAGTATTCGGCCGGGAGGTGAAAAACTGTTTTTT. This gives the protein CASSIRPGGEKLFF.

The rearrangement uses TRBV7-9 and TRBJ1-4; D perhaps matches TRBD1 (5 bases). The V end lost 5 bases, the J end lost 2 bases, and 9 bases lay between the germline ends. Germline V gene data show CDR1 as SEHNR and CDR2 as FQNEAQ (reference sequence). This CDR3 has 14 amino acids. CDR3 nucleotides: TGTGCCAGCAGCCCGACAGTCACTAATGAAAAACTGTTTTTT. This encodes CASSPTVTNEKLFF.

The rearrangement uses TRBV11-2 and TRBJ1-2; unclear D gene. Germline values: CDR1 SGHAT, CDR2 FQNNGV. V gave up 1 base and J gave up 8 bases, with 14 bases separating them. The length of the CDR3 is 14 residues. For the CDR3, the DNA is TGTGCCAGCAGCTTAGGGGCAGCCAGCGGGGGCTACACCTTC. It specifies CASSLGAASGGYTF. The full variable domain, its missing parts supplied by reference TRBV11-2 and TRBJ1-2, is EAGVAQSPRYKIIEKRQSVAFWCNPISGHATLYWYQQILGQGPKLLIQFQNNGVVDDSQLPKDRFSAERLKGVDSTLKIQPAKLEDSAVYLCASSLGAASGGYTFGSGTRLTVV.

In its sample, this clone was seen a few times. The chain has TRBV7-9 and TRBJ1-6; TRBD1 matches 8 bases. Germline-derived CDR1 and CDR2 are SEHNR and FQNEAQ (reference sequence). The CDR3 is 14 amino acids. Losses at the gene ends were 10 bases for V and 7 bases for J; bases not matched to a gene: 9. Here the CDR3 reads CATPQGAENSPLHF. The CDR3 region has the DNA TGTGCCACCCCGCAGGGGGCGGAAAATTCACCCCTCCACTTT.